The 10 T cell receptor beta chains reported below all come from one sample, sequenced in a study of shared clonotypes between healthy human individuals. Generated by immunoSEQ multiplex PCR, the TCRdb table keeps only in-frame clones and is missing some. The sample consists of approximately 2.3 million clones, more than 80% of them appearing once. Sequences were obtained from naive CD4+ T cells from PBMCs. Subset: CD45RA+ positively selected. The receptor set was obtained from a man younger than 35 in good health. Some clones in this sample may be carry-over from other donors' samples.

The CDR3 bases are TGTGCCAGCAGGGGGGACCTCACAGATACGCAGTATTTT. Translated, it gives CASRGDLTDTQYF. The rearrangement uses TRBV2 and TRBJ2-3; either TRBD1 or TRBD2 may supply D (5 bases each). Germline assignment: CDR1 SNHLY and CDR2 FYNNEI. The CDR3 has 13 amino acids. V lost 6 bases and J lost 2, with 9 bases in between. Using reference TRBV2 and TRBJ2-3 for the parts outside the CDR3, the full variable domain is EPEVTQTPSHQVTQMGQEVILRCVPISNHLYFYWYRQILGQKVEFLVSFYNNEISEKSEIFDDQFSVERPDGSNFTLKIRSTKLEDSAMYFCASRGDLTDTQYFGPGTRLTVL.

This chain links TRBV18 with TRBJ2-3, with 8 bases identical to TRBD2. The CDR3 is made up of 15 amino acids. Germline V gene data show CDR1 as KGHSH and CDR2 as LQKENI. The junction had 3 bases not matched to a gene; V was cut back by 2 bases and J by 2 bases. CDR3: CASSPAGGTTDTQYF. CDR3 nucleotides: TGTGCCAGCTCACCAGCGGGAGGAACCACAGATACGCAGTATTTT.

This chain joins TRBV28 and TRBJ2-7, with 9 bases fitting TRBD1. Germline CDR1 is MDHEN and CDR2 is SYDVKM. The length of the CDR3 is 12 residues. Trimming at V came to 5 bases and at J to 12 bases, leaving 8 bases not matched to a gene. CDR3 coding DNA: TGTGCCAGCAGTCCGCAACAGGGGGCCAGGTACTTC. Its translation: CASSPQQGARYF.

The V gene is TRBV6-5, the J gene TRBJ2-1, with TRBD2 matching over 9 bases. The V gene's germline CDR1 is MNHEY and CDR2 SVGAGI. This CDR3 is 16 amino acids long. With 4 bases clipped from V and 5 bases from J, the junction kept 9 bases outside the gene matches. CDR3 loop: CASSSPTSGPHNEQFF. The CDR3 region has the DNA TGTGCCAGCAGTTCGCCGACTAGCGGACCACACAATGAGCAGTTCTTC.

Of note for this clone: Other nucleotide sequences in the sample specify the same CDR3. The chain links TRBV5-1 to TRBJ1-1; tentative D call: TRBD1 (5 bases). Trimming took 1 base from V and 4 from J, leaving 11 bases between them. In germline, CDR1 is SGHRS, CDR2 YFSETQ. The CDR3 has 14 amino acids. CDR3 sequence reads: CASSLPQGSTEAFF. CDR3 DNA: TGCGCCAGCAGCTTGCCCCAGGGAAGCACTGAAGCTTTCTTT.

The gene calls are TRBV4-1 and TRBJ2-7; tentatively, D is TRBD2 (6 bases). Germline loops: CDR1 MGHRA, CDR2 YSYEKL. This CDR3 has 16 residues. The V and J ends lost 4 bases and 2 bases respectively, with 18 bases between them. CDR3 protein: CASSRLPGEAAYEQYF. In nucleotides, the CDR3 is TGCGCCAGCAGCCGTTTACCGGGAGAGGCGGCCTACGAGCAGTACTTC.

This clone was seen once. This chain links TRBV5-4 with TRBJ2-1; tentatively, D is TRBD1 (6 bases). The CDR3 spans 13 residues. The ends were cut back, 4 bases at V and 8 bases at J, with 13 bases in the middle. Per the germline V gene, CDR1 is SGHNT and CDR2 is YYREEE (reference sequence). CDR3 nucleotide sequence: TGTGCCAGCAGCAGATTACAGGGAGATGAGCAGTTCTTC. Its translation is CASSRLQGDEQFF.

The chain combines TRBV10-3 with TRBJ1-3; tentative D call: TRBD1 (6 bases). Trimming removed 3 bases at V and 3 bases at J, with 9 bases between. The CDR3 runs to 14 residues. The germline V gene encodes CDR1 ENHRY and CDR2 SYGVKD. CDR3 region: CAISEEGDGNTIYF. The CDR3 nucleotides read TGTGCCATCAGTGAAGAGGGGGATGGAAACACCATATATTTT.

Of note for this clone: Relative to the germline gene, one junction end is altered; a read error may explain this. The J gene is TRBJ1-2, the V gene TRBV30, with D unclear. The CDR3 is 12 amino acids. CDR1 is GTSNPN and CDR2 is SVGIG in the germline V gene (reference sequence). CDR3 coding DNA: TGTGCCTGGAGTGACGGACGGAAGAGGCTGCGCTTC. Its translation: CAWSDGRKRLRF.

V usage is TRBV7-9 and J usage is TRBJ1-1, with 10 bases that match TRBD1. The junction had 10 bases not matched to a gene; V was cut back by 8 bases and J by 4 bases. CDR1 is SEHNR, CDR2 FQNEAQ, per germline (reference sequence). The CDR3 runs to 15 residues. CDR3 bases: TGTGCCAGCCGGCCGGGACAGGGGTTGGGCACTGAAGCTTTCTTT. Residues: CASRPGQGLGTEAFF.